This T cell receptor (beta chain) was obtained from a study of vaccination and CD4 T cells after COVID-19. This clonotype appeared a few times. Its antigen is unknown. Germline CDR1 reads SGHTA; CDR2 reads FQGNSA. CDR3 length: 14 residues. Trimming stripped 5 bases from V and 0 bases from J, with 10 bases between. Treatment noted: approximately 10-day PBMC culture with coronavirus spike peptide pools or control peptides (ViraFEST assay). In the ViraFEST assay, peptide-pool expansion preceded TCR sequencing of expanded clonotypes. The study sequenced cultured CD4+ T cell DNA using the Oncomine TCR Beta short-read assay. TCRdb re-derived calls from the PCR reads in MiXCR, one entry per CDR3 protein. The top ten hold roughly 20% of the sample, which has 7,400 or so distinct CDR3 sequences, roughly three fifths seen once.

The source is a human donor who had recovered from COVID-19. This chain connects TRBV7-2 to TRBJ2-5; D is undetermined. The sequenced material came from CD4+ T cells from blood, cultured in vitro. CDR3 amino acids: CASSSQAHQETQYF. The CDR3 DNA reads TGTGCCAGCAGCAGCCAAGCGCACCAAGAGACCCAGTACTTC.